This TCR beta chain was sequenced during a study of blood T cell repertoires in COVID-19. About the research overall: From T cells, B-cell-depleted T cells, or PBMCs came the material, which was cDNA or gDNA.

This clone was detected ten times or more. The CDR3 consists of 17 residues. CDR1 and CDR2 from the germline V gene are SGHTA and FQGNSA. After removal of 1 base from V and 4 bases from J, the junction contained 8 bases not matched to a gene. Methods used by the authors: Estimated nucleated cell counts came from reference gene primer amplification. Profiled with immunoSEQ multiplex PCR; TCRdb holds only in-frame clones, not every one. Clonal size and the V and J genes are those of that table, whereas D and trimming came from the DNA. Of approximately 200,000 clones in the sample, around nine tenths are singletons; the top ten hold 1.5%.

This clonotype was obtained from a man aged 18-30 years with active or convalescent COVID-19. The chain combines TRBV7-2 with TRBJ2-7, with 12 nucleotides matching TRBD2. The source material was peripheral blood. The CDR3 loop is CASSLVGLAGSGYEQYF. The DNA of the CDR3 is TGTGCCAGCAGCTTAGTCGGACTAGCGGGATCGGGTTACGAGCAGTACTTC.